What follows are 27 T cell receptor beta chains derived from one specimen sequenced in a study of blood T cell repertoires in COVID-19. The method was immunoSEQ multiplex PCR; TCRdb's version includes in-frame clones alone and lacks a portion of them. The profile shows approximately 140,000 clones, 75% to 90% of them singletons. The sequenced material came from PBMCs or T cells enriched from blood (not recorded which). The origin of the receptors is a woman between 40 and 55 years old who had been exposed to COVID-19.

The chain employs TRBV9 and TRBJ2-5; 9 positions agree with TRBD2. The germline CDR1 and CDR2 sequences are SGDLS and YYNGEE. Trimming at V came to 2 bases and at J to 5 bases, leaving 7 bases not matched to a gene. CDR3 length: 15 amino acids. The CDR3: CASSVGVAGVETQYF. CDR3 coding DNA: TGTGCCAGCAGCGTTGGAGTAGCGGGGGTCGAGACCCAGTACTTC.

The CDR3 coding sequence is TGTGCCAGCAGTCGGCCGGGACAGGGGGCAGGTGGCTACACCTTC. It yields the protein CASSRPGQGAGGYTF. The chain links TRBV27 to TRBJ1-2, with TRBD1 matching 12 bases. Germline CDR1 is MNHEY and CDR2 is SMNVEV (reference sequence). This CDR3 is built from 15 residues. J lost 7 bases, V lost 5 bases, and 8 bases had no gene match.

The gene calls are TRBV28 and TRBJ2-6, with 10 nucleotides matching TRBD1. The germline V gene has CDR1 MDHEN and CDR2 SYDVKM. This CDR3 has 17 residues. V lost 2 bases to trimming and J lost 4 bases; unmatched junction nucleotides: 5. This CDR3 reads CASSLLGQGDGANVLTF. CDR3 DNA: TGTGCCAGCAGTTTACTAGGACAGGGGGACGGGGCCAACGTCCTGACTTTC. The complete variable domain, with remaining parts taken from reference TRBV28 and TRBJ2-6, reads DVKVTQSSRYLVKRTGEKVFLECVQDMDHENMFWYRQDPGLGLRLIYFSYDVKMKEKGDIPEGYSVSREKKERFSLILESASTNQTSMYLCASSLLGQGDGANVLTFGAGSRLTVL.

This chain joins TRBV3-1 (or the pseudogene TRBV3-2) and TRBJ1-3; a weak D match, TRBD1 (5 bases). Trimming pared 4 bases from V and 8 bases from J, leaving 12 bases between. The CDR3 totals 13 residues. Germline-derived CDR1 and CDR2 are LGHDT and YNNKEL (reference sequence). The CDR3: CASSPGTGDTIYF. The CDR3 DNA is TGTGCCAGCAGCCCCGGGACTGGGGACACCATATATTTT.

The gene calls are TRBV5-1 and TRBJ1-2, with 11 bases fitting TRBD1. Germline lookup yields CDR1 SGHRS and CDR2 YFSETQ. Trimming cost V 0 bases and J 7 bases; bases outside gene matches: 5. CDR3 size: 15 residues. This chain's CDR3 is CASSLVGQGAGGYTF. The CDR3 bases are TGCGCCAGCAGCTTGGTCGGACAGGGGGCAGGTGGCTACACCTTC.

V and J are TRBV28 and TRBJ2-3, with 7 bases fitting TRBD1. V lost 4 bases and J lost 0; bases outside the gene matches: 7. The CDR3 totals 16 residues. The germline V gene has CDR1 MDHEN and CDR2 SYDVKM. CDR3 loop: CASSSPSTGSTDTQYF. The CDR3 region has the DNA TGTGCCAGCAGTTCGCCGTCGACAGGGAGCACAGATACGCAGTATTTT.

This rearrangement joins TRBV5-5 to TRBJ1-1, with 8 positions matching TRBD1. Germline CDR1 and CDR2: SGHKS and YYEKEE (reference sequence). The CDR3 covers 16 residues. V dropped 7 bases and J dropped 1; count of bases not matched to a gene: 12. The chain's CDR3 is CASLRSQGARNTEAFF. The CDR3 coding sequence is TGTGCCAGCTTAAGAAGCCAGGGGGCGAGGAACACTGAAGCTTTCTTT.

This rearrangement joins TRBV27 to TRBJ1-2; 9 bases line up with TRBD1. The V gene's germline CDR1 is MNHEY and CDR2 SMNVEV (reference sequence). The CDR3 totals 15 residues. V trimming: 5 bases; J trimming: 4 bases; junction bases outside the gene matches: 8. CDR3 coding DNA: TGTGCCAGCAGTCAGACAGGGGGACCCCCCTATGGCTACACCTTC. This codes for CASSQTGGPPYGYTF.

V gene TRBV14 combines with J gene TRBJ1-4; tentative D call: TRBD1 (5 bases). Trimming took 0 bases from V and 7 from J, leaving 15 bases between them. The CDR3 is 16 amino acids. Germline CDR1 reads SGHDN; CDR2 reads FVKESK. The CDR3 sequence is CASSQDAPRQIEKLFF. In nucleotides, the CDR3 is TGTGCCAGCAGCCAAGATGCGCCGAGACAGATTGAAAAACTGTTTTTT.

This chain links TRBV6-4 with TRBJ1-1; 7 nucleotides line up with TRBD1. Germline CDR1 and CDR2: MRHNA and SNTAGT. V lost 6 bases, J lost 4 bases, and 8 bases stayed unmatched. This CDR3 region has 14 residues. The CDR3 DNA follows: TGTGCCAGCAGAAGAGACAGGGCGAGCACTGAAGCTTTCTTT. Protein sequence: CASRRDRASTEAFF.

The chain recombines TRBV27 with TRBJ2-5; 9 nucleotides match TRBD1. CDR1 is MNHEY, CDR2 SMNVEV, per germline (reference sequence). This CDR3 spans 13 amino acids. The V and J ends lost 7 bases and 3 bases, in that order; junction bases with no gene match: 3. This CDR3 is CASTRTGEETQYF. In DNA, the CDR3 is TGTGCCAGCACCCGGACAGGGGAAGAGACCCAGTACTTC.

The gene calls are TRBV5-6 and TRBJ1-2, with D possibly being TRBD1 (5 bases). V was trimmed by 5 bases and J by 0 bases, leaving 14 bases between them. The germline gives CDR1 SGHDT, CDR2 YYEEEE. The CDR3 has 15 amino acids. Written as DNA, the CDR3 is TGTGCCAGCAGGGAGTGGGGCCCAGCTAACTATGGCTACACCTTC. As protein: CASREWGPANYGYTF. Full variable domain (missing parts from reference TRBV5-6 and TRBJ1-2): DAGVTQSPTHLIKTRGQQVTLRCSPKSGHDTVSWYQQALGQGPQFIFQYYEEEERQRGNFPDRFSGHQFPNYSSELNVNALLLGDSALYLCASREWGPANYGYTFGSGTRLTVV.

The chain recombines TRBV7-9 with TRBJ2-3; the match to TRBD1 covers 10 bases. The length of the CDR3 is 15 residues. Per germline, CDR1 SEHNR and CDR2 FQNEAQ (reference sequence). The V segment lost 3 bases and the J segment 4 bases; nucleotides outside the gene matches: 4. CDR3 sequence (DNA): TGTGCCAGCAGCTTCGAGGGACAGGGGCCAGATACGCAGTATTTT. Translation: CASSFEGQGPDTQYF.

This chain joins TRBV18 and TRBJ2-7; no clear D gene. The CDR3 is 14 amino acids. Per the germline V gene, CDR1 is KGHSH and CDR2 is LQKENI. V lost 3 bases and J lost 2, with 11 bases in between. The CDR3 is CASSPSTPTYEQYF. In DNA form, the CDR3 reads TGTGCCAGCTCACCGAGTACGCCAACCTACGAGCAGTACTTC.

This clone was detected once. The rearrangement links TRBV5-1 to TRBJ2-7; 9 nucleotides match TRBD2. The CDR3 sequence is 14 residues long. With 0 bases clipped from V and 6 bases from J, the junction kept 4 bases outside the gene matches. Looked up from germline, CDR1 is SGHRS and CDR2 is YFSETQ. CDR3 nucleotide sequence: TGCGCCAGCAGCTTGGCCAGCGGGAGGCCCGAGCAGTACTTC. The encoded protein is CASSLASGRPEQYF.

The chain links TRBV2 to TRBJ1-2, with D possibly matching TRBD1 (6 bases). Per germline, CDR1 SNHLY and CDR2 FYNNEI. CDR3 size: 14 residues. Trimming took 4 bases from V and 4 from J, leaving 13 bases between them. Written as DNA, the CDR3 is TGTGCCAGCAGTGGTCAGGGGCTCGGCTATGGCTACACCTTC. This sequence encodes CASSGQGLGYGYTF.

This clone has more than one count but fewer than ten. The V and J genes are TRBV6-5 and TRBJ1-2; 8 bases map to TRBD1. The CDR3 totals 13 residues. V lost 5 bases and J lost 7; bases outside the gene matches: 6. Germline V gene sequence: CDR1 MNHEY, CDR2 SVGAGI. This CDR3 reads CASSRTGQGGYTF. Here the CDR3 DNA reads TGTGCCAGCAGTAGGACAGGGCAGGGTGGCTACACCTTC.

The rearrangement uses TRBV10-3 and TRBJ1-5; 8 nucleotides line up with TRBD1. Trimming removed 6 bases from V and 7 bases from J; junction bases left unmatched: 8. Germline assignment: CDR1 ENHRY and CDR2 SYGVKD. The CDR3 extends over 14 amino acids. DNA for the CDR3: TGTGCCATCAGCGTTGGACAGGGCGGCCAGCCCCAGCATTTT. As protein: CAISVGQGGQPQHF.

The count of this clone is one. The V gene is TRBV11-3, the J gene TRBJ1-1; TRBD1 matches at 7 bases. CDR1 SGHNT and CDR2 YENEEA come from the germline V gene. The CDR3 length is 13 residues. The V gene end was trimmed by 5 bases and the J gene end by 4 bases; junction bases not matched to a gene: 4. CDR3 amino acids: CASSLGTATEAFF. The CDR3 nucleotides are TGTGCCAGCAGCCTAGGGACAGCCACTGAAGCTTTCTTT.

The chain recombines TRBV5-1 with TRBJ2-5; unclear D gene. Germline V CDR1 and CDR2: SGHRS, YFSETQ. Trimming took 4 bases from V and 1 from J, leaving 14 bases between them. The CDR3 has 15 residues. The CDR3 sequence is CASSRLGSFQETQYF. In DNA, the CDR3 is TGCGCCAGCAGCCGGTTAGGTAGCTTCCAAGAGACCCAGTACTTC.

The sample holds a few counts of this clone. CDR3 coding DNA: TGTGCCAGCAGTTTCGTAGCGGATCACTACGAGCAGTACTTC. It is translated as CASSFVADHYEQYF. The V call is TRBV27, the J call TRBJ2-7; tentatively, D is TRBD2 (6 bases). Per germline, CDR1 MNHEY and CDR2 SMNVEV (reference sequence). Trimming cost V 3 bases and J 3 bases, with 12 bases left between them. The CDR3 totals 14 residues.

The V and J genes are TRBV18 and TRBJ1-5; D gene unclear. The CDR3 totals 13 residues. V gave up 2 bases and J gave up 6 bases, with 8 bases separating them. Germline CDR1 is KGHSH and CDR2 is LQKENI. CDR3 in DNA: TGTGCCAGCTCACCAGTCGTTAGTCAGCCCCAGCATTTT. It is translated as CASSPVVSQPQHF.

Only a few counts were recorded for this clone. This rearrangement joins TRBV7-2 to TRBJ1-4, with D tentatively TRBD1 (5 bases). V lost 2 bases and J lost 10, with 17 bases in between. This CDR3 comprises 15 residues. CDR1 is SGHTA, CDR2 FQGNSA, per germline. As DNA, the CDR3 is TGTGCCAGCAGCTTAAATAGAGTGATGGGGGGAAAACTGTTTTTT. Its translation is CASSLNRVMGGKLFF.

The V and J genes are TRBV27 and TRBJ2-3, with 13 bases that match TRBD2. Trimming took 6 bases from V and 3 from J; bases not matched to a gene: 3. The CDR3 has 15 amino acids. Germline CDR1 and CDR2: MNHEY and SMNVEV (reference sequence). The CDR3 loop is CASSELAGGTDTQYF. Written as DNA, the CDR3 is TGTGCCAGCAGCGAACTAGCGGGGGGGACAGATACGCAGTATTTT.

This clone appeared a few times. The chain has TRBV19 and TRBJ1-5, with D maybe TRBD1 (5 bases). Germline V gene lookup returns CDR1 LNHDA and CDR2 SQIVND (reference sequence). Trimming shortened V by 1 base and J by 6 bases, and 10 bases separated the two germline ends. This CDR3 comprises 14 residues. DNA of the CDR3: TGTGCCAGTAGTATAGGAAACGGGGGTCAGCCCCAGCATTTT. Its translation is CASSIGNGGQPQHF.

This chain connects TRBV4-1 to TRBJ1-6; D gene ambiguous. CDR1 and CDR2 (germline): MGHRA, YSYEKL. The CDR3 is 18 residues long. V was cut by 0 bases and J by 5 bases, with 17 bases left in between. The CDR3 coding sequence is TGCGCCAGCAGCCAAGAAGGATTGAGGACGGGAAATAATTCACCCCTCCACTTT. Its protein is CASSQEGLRTGNNSPLHF.

The chain has TRBV7-2 and TRBJ2-7; D uncertain. The CDR3 spans 15 residues. Deletions cut 3 bases from V and 0 bases from J, with 12 bases between. The germline V gene has CDR1 SGHTA and CDR2 FQGNSA. This CDR3 is CASSLTDSSSYEQYF. The CDR3 region has the DNA TGTGCCAGCAGCTTGACCGACTCGAGCTCCTACGAGCAGTACTTC.